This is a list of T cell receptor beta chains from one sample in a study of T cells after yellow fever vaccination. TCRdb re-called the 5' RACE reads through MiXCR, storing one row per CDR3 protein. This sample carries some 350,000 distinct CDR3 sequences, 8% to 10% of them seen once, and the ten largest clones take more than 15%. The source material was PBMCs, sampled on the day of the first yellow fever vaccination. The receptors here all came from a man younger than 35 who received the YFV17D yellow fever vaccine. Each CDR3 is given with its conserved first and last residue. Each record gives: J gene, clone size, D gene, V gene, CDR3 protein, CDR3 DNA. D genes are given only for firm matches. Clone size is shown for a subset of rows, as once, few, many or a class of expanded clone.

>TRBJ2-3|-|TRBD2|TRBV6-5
CASSYSGGAPDTQYF
TGTGCCAGCAGTTATAGCGGGGGGGCCCCGGATACGCAGTATTTT
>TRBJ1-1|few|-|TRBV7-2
CASSPVLGAEAFF
TGTGCCAGCAGCCCGGTCTTGGGTGCTGAAGCTTTCTTT
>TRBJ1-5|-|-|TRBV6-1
CASTQGFRDGQPQHF
TGTGCCAGCACCCAAGGGTTCAGGGACGGTCAGCCCCAGCATTTT
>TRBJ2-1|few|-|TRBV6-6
CASSYITLQFF
TGTGCCAGCAGTTACATCACCCTGCAGTTCTTC
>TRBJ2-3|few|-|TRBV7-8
CASSPPRAGYSRTDTQYF
TGTGCCAGCAGCCCCCCTAGGGCGGGCTACAGCCGCACAGATACGCAGTATTTT
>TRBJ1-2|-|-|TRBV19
CASSIGGLFYGYTF
TGTGCCAGTAGTATCGGGGGGCTTTTCTATGGCTACACCTTC
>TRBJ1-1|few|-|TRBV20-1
CSARVAGRGGNTEAFF
TGCAGTGCTAGAGTTGCGGGAAGAGGAGGGAACACTGAAGCTTTCTTT
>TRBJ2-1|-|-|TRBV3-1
CASSQESATTYNEQFF
TGTGCCAGCAGCCAAGAGTCAGCGACGACCTACAATGAGCAGTTCTTC
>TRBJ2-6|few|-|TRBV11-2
CASSLDGRWGTGANVLTF
TGTGCCAGCAGCTTAGATGGGCGATGGGGTACTGGGGCCAACGTCCTGACTTTC
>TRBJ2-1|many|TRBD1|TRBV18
CASSLTSPGQGNEQFF
TGTGCCAGCTCGCTAACGTCTCCGGGACAGGGCAATGAGCAGTTCTTC
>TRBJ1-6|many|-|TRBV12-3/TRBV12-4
CASSLEQGIGALDSPLHF
TGTGCCAGCAGTTTAGAACAGGGCATTGGCGCATTGGATTCACCCCTCCACTTT
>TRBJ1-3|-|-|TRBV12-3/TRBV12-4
CASRGQGGLSGNTIYF
TGTGCCAGCAGGGGACAAGGGGGGCTATCGGGAAACACCATATATTTT
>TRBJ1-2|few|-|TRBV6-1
CASSEPTETNYGYTF
TGTGCCAGCAGTGAACCGACAGAGACTAACTATGGCTACACCTTC
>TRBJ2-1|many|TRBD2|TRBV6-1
CASKTGGGNEQFF
TGTGCCAGCAAAACGGGGGGTGGCAATGAGCAGTTCTTC
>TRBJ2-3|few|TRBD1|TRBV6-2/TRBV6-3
CASRSTGGGDTQYF
TGTGCCAGCAGATCGACAGGGGGAGGCGATACGCAGTATTTT
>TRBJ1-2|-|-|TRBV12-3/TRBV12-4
CASSSRHAGYTF
TGTGCCAGCAGTTCCCGACACGCTGGCTACACCTTC
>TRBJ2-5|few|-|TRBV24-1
CATSDGEETQYF
TGTGCCACCAGCGATGGGGAAGAGACCCAGTACTTC
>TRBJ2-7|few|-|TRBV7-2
CASSSSGTRYEQYF
TGTGCCAGCAGCTCGTCCGGGACTCGGTACGAGCAGTACTTC
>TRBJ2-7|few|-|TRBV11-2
CASSPMVRGEQYF
TGTGCCAGCAGCCCAATGGTACGAGGCGAGCAGTACTTC
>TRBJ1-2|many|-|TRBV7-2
CASSIQGYGYTF
TGTGCCAGCAGCATCCAGGGATATGGCTACACCTTC
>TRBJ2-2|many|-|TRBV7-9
CASSPMAGITGELFF
TGTGCCAGCAGCCCGATGGCAGGGATCACCGGGGAGCTGTTTTTT
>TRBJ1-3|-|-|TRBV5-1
CASSSGTQDSGNTIYF
TGCGCCAGCAGCTCCGGGACGCAAGACTCTGGAAACACCATATATTTT
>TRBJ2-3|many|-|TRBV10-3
CAIRGDAGLSTDTQYF
TGTGCCATCAGAGGGGACGCGGGCCTTAGCACAGATACGCAGTATTTT
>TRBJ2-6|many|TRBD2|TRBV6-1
CASSERSGGPTGANVLTF
TGTGCCAGCAGTGAACGGAGCGGGGGGCCAACTGGGGCCAACGTCCTGACTTTC
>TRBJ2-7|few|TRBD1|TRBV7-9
CASSIWDSSYEQYF
TGTGCCAGCAGCATTTGGGACAGTTCCTACGAGCAGTACTTC
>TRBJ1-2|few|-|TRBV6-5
CASSYSGKGGYGYTF
TGTGCCAGCAGTTACTCGGGGAAGGGTGGCTATGGCTACACCTTC
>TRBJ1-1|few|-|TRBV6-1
CASFSLSSYTEAFF
TGTGCCAGCTTTTCTTTGAGCAGTTACACTGAAGCTTTCTTT
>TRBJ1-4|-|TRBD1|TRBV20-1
CSAPGTANNEKLFF
TGCAGTGCGCCCGGGACAGCAAATAATGAAAAACTGTTTTTT
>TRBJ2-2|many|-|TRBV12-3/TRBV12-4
CASTPNTGELFF
TGTGCCAGCACCCCCAACACCGGGGAGCTGTTTTTT
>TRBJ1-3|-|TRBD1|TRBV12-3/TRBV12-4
CASSRTGRLSGNTIYF
TGTGCCAGCAGCCGGACAGGGAGGCTCTCTGGAAACACCATATATTTT
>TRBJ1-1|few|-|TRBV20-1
CSARDSRAREVGLNTEAFF
TGCAGTGCTAGAGATTCGCGGGCCAGGGAAGTCGGGTTGAACACTGAAGCTTTCTTT
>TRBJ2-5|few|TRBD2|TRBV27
CASSLGLAGIETQYF
TGTGCCAGCAGTCTAGGACTAGCGGGGATAGAGACCCAGTACTTC
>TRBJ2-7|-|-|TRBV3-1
CASSQVDYEQYF
TGTGCCAGCAGCCAAGTGGATTACGAGCAGTACTTC
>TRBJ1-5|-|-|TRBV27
CASSGTSVGNQPQHF
TGTGCCAGCAGTGGGACCTCGGTCGGCAATCAGCCCCAGCATTTT
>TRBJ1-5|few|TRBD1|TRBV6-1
CASRGDRHSNQPQHF
TGTGCCAGCAGGGGGGACAGACATAGCAATCAGCCCCAGCATTTT
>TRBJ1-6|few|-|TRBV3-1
CASSQDWSSYNSPLHF
TGTGCCAGCAGCCAAGATTGGAGCTCCTATAATTCACCCCTCCACTTT
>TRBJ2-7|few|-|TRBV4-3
CASSSRDGNSYEQYF
TGCGCCAGCAGCTCGAGGGACGGTAACTCCTACGAGCAGTACTTC
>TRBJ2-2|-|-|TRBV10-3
CAISESRQGSGELFF
TGTGCCATCAGTGAGTCGCGTCAGGGGTCCGGGGAGCTGTTTTTT
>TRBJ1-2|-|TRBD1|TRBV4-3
CASSRDRGIANYGYTF
TGCGCCAGCAGCCGGGACAGGGGGATAGCTAACTATGGCTACACCTTC
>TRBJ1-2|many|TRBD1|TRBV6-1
CASRDWGTGTNYGYTF
TGTGCCAGCAGAGACTGGGGGACAGGGACAAACTATGGCTACACCTTC
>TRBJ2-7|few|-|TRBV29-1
CSVGTDLAYEQYF
TGCAGCGTGGGGACTGACCTTGCCTACGAGCAGTACTTC
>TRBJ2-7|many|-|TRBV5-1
CASSLFGTFRYEQYF
TGCGCCAGCAGCTTGTTTGGGACATTCCGCTACGAGCAGTACTTC
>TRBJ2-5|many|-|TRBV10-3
CAIGTEQETQYF
TGTGCCATCGGTACGGAGCAAGAGACCCAGTACTTC
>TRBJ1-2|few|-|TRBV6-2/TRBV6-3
CASSHRDSGYTF
TGTGCCAGCAGTCACAGGGACTCTGGCTACACCTTC
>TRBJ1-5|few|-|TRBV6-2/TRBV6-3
CASSFFSEGNQPQHF
TGTGCCAGCAGTTTTTTTAGCGAAGGCAATCAGCCCCAGCATTTT
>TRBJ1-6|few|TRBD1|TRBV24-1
CATSDSRGQANSPLHF
TGTGCCACCAGTGATTCAAGAGGACAGGCGAATTCACCCCTCCACTTT
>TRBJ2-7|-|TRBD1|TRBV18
CASSLGQEEQYF
TGTGCCAGCTCACTGGGACAGGAAGAGCAGTACTTC
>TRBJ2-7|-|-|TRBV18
CASSLLYPYEQYF
TGTGCCAGCTCACTATTATACCCCTACGAGCAGTACTTC
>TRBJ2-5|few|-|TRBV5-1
CASRPREYQETQYF
TGCGCCAGCAGACCCAGGGAGTACCAAGAGACCCAGTACTTC
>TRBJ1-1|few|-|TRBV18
CASSPSGTYTEAFF
TGTGCCAGCTCACCGTCCGGGACCTACACTGAAGCTTTCTTT
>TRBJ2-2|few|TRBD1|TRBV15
CATVGQKNTGELFF
TGTGCCACCGTGGGACAGAAGAACACCGGGGAGCTGTTTTTT
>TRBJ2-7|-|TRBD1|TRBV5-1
CASSLGQGLTYEQYF
TGCGCCAGCAGCTTAGGACAGGGATTAACCTACGAGCAGTACTTC
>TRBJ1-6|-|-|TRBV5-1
CASSSPAPNSPLHF
TGCGCCAGCAGCTCCCCGGCTCCAAATTCACCCCTCCACTTT